These 2 T cell receptor beta chains were all obtained from the same sample, sequenced in a study of regulatory T cells in long-lasting Graves disease. Time point described: persistent/refractory GD, antithyroid drugs over 5 years with positive TRAb. PBMCs provided the RNA from which the TCR library was made. Both iRepertoire HTBI primers and Arm-PCR of CDR3 regions were used to build the TCR beta libraries. One entry per CDR3 protein results from TCRdb running MiXCR on the multiplex PCR reads. The table includes 450,000 or so distinct CDR3 sequences, 22% detected once. The sequences come from peripheral blood mononuclear cells (PBMCs), collected when the disease was refractory, from a patient treated with antithyroid drugs. These receptors came from a female donor with Graves disease.

This chain connects TRBV6-9 to TRBJ2-7, with 10 bases lining up with TRBD1. This CDR3 has 14 residues. V was pared by 4 bases and J by 6 bases, with 6 bases of the junction left unmatched. Germline V gene sequence: CDR1 MNHGY, CDR2 SVAAGI. This chain's CDR3 is CASSWTGGPVEQYF. CDR3 in DNA: TGTGCCAGCAGTTGGACAGGGGGGCCAGTCGAGCAGTACTTC.

This clonotype came up a few times. V usage is TRBV2 and J usage is TRBJ2-7; 7 bases match TRBD1. Germline-derived CDR1 and CDR2 are SNHLY and FYNNEI. The CDR3 is made up of 20 amino acids. V lost 2 bases to trimming and J lost 4 bases; unmatched junction nucleotides: 23. The CDR3 bases are TGTGCCAGCAGTGAACCCCTGACAGGGACCCGGCCAACTTTGGGATACGAGCAGTACTTC. Residues: CASSEPLTGTRPTLGYEQYF.